The 9 T cell receptor beta chains reported below all come from one sample, sequenced in a study of CD8 T cells in ankylosing spondylitis. MiXCR, run by TCRdb on the 5' RACE reads, gives a single entry per CDR3 protein. This repertoire shows roughly 250,000 distinct CDR3 sequences, 8% to 9.5% found once; its top ten account for approximately 6.2%. The sequenced sample consisted of blood, either unsorted or a sorted T cell fraction (not recorded which). These receptors all stem from a male donor with ankylosing spondylitis or in good health (not recorded which).

This clonotype was found many times. The chain combines TRBV18 with TRBJ1-5; possibly TRBD1 for D (5 bases). The CDR3 is 15 amino acids. V shed 3 bases and J shed 1 base, with 10 bases lying between them. From germline, CDR1 is KGHSH and CDR2 LQKENI. The CDR3 DNA sequence: TGTGCCAGCTCACCCCGCGAGGGGAGCAATCAGCCCCAGCATTTT. Amino acid sequence: CASSPREGSNQPQHF.

There are many counts of this clonotype. V gene TRBV18 combines with J gene TRBJ2-2; 7 bases line up with TRBD1. Germline V gene sequence: CDR1 KGHSH, CDR2 LQKENI. The CDR3 contains 15 residues. The V and J ends lost 2 bases and 4 bases, in that order; junction bases with no gene match: 4. The CDR3 DNA sequence: TGTGCCAGCTCACCAACGACAGGGAGCACCGGGGAGCTGTTTTTT. As protein: CASSPTTGSTGELFF.

This clonotype was picked up a small number of times. The CDR3 region has the DNA TGTGCCATCAGTGAGTCTAAGGGGAAGAACACTGAAGCTTTCTTT. Protein: CAISESKGKNTEAFF. The chain combines TRBV10-3 with TRBJ1-1, with a weak D call TRBD1 (5 bases). V lost 0 bases to trimming and J lost 1 base, with 9 bases between them. Germline CDR1 is ENHRY and CDR2 is SYGVKD. The CDR3 is made up of 15 amino acids.

This clonotype was observed at least ten times. The chain is built from TRBV6-2 or TRBV6-3 and TRBJ2-7, with D perhaps matching TRBD1 or TRBD2 (6 bases each). Trimming stripped 7 bases from V and 6 bases from J, with 19 bases between. This CDR3 contains 14 residues. The germline CDR1 and CDR2 sequences are MNHEY and SVGEGT. The CDR3 sequence is CASTAGQPISEQYF. CDR3 coding DNA: TGTGCCAGCACCGCGGGACAACCTATCTCCGAGCAGTACTTC.

The sample holds many counts of this clonotype. The chain employs TRBV4-3 and TRBJ1-4, with TRBD1 matching over 8 bases. The CDR3 spans 16 residues. V lost 0 bases, J lost 8 bases, and 8 bases stayed unmatched. From germline, CDR1 is LGHNA and CDR2 YSLEER. DNA for the CDR3: TGCGCCAGCAGCCAAGATCTTTCGGACAGGGAAGAAAAACTGTTTTTT. It yields the protein CASSQDLSDREEKLFF.

V gene TRBV20-1 combines with J gene TRBJ1-2; 8 bases fit TRBD1. The germline V gene encodes CDR1 DFQATT and CDR2 SNEGSKA (reference sequence). This CDR3 spans 13 amino acids. Trimming at V came to 3 bases and at J to 8 bases, leaving 8 bases not matched to a gene. CDR3 in amino acids: CSARTGDREGYTF. DNA of the CDR3: TGCAGTGCTAGGACAGGGGATAGGGAGGGCTACACCTTC.

This clonotype was observed many times. This chain uses TRBV29-1 with TRBJ1-1; the D is unclear. Germline V gene sequence: CDR1 SQVTM, CDR2 ANQGSEA. Trimming stripped 6 bases from V and 1 base from J, with 12 bases between. This CDR3 has 13 residues. CDR3 loop: CSVDLHPNTEAFF. The CDR3 nucleotides are TGCAGCGTGGACCTACATCCGAACACTGAAGCTTTCTTT.

In this sample, this clonotype turned up many times. The chain combines TRBV7-2 with TRBJ1-2; tentative D call: TRBD1 (5 bases). CDR1 is SGHTA, CDR2 FQGNSA, per germline. This CDR3 contains 14 residues. V was shortened by 5 bases and J by 8 bases, with 18 bases between the two germline ends. The CDR3 loop is CASSPGRGMGGYTF. The CDR3 DNA is TGTGCCAGCAGCCCAGGGAGAGGGATGGGCGGCTACACCTTC.

This rearrangement joins TRBV3-1 to TRBJ2-5; the D gene is possibly TRBD2 (6 bases). V was trimmed by 1 base and J by 5 bases, leaving 17 bases between them. Germline V gives CDR1 LGHDT, CDR2 YNNKEL (reference sequence). The CDR3 covers 16 residues. The CDR3 DNA is TGTGCCAGCAGCCAAGGAGACGGGAGCCCCTTTGAGACCCAGTACTTC. Translated: CASSQGDGSPFETQYF.